This T cell receptor beta chain was obtained from a study of PD-1 blockade in classical Hodgkin lymphoma. Findings and limits, study-wide: Patients with a complete response exhibited baseline diversity comparable to newly diagnosed patients.

Documented time point: cycle 4 day 1 (C4D1), after five to seven weeks of nivolumab. Relapse after autologous stem cell transplantation occurred in every patient, and brentuximab vedotin exposure varied. With regard to this clone: Its antigen is currently unknown.

The CDR3 length is 17 residues. From germline, CDR1 is SGHVS and CDR2 FQNEAQ. The ends were cut back, 1 base at V and 7 bases at J, with 22 bases in the middle. Generated by immunoSEQ multiplex PCR, the TCRdb table keeps only in-frame clones and is missing some. The table includes over 50,000 clones, 87% detected once. The receptor comes from a human donor with classical Hodgkin lymphoma. The chain joins TRBV7-8 to TRBJ1-2; D call uncertain. Specimen: peripheral blood mononuclear cells (PBMCs), collected before the fourth cycle of nivolumab. The CDR3 protein is CASSLDGSRVGSIGYTF. DNA for the CDR3: TGTGCCAGCAGCTTAGATGGATCACGGGTAGGGAGTATTGGCTACACCTTC.